A single sample gave rise to the 20 T cell receptor beta chains below, sequenced in a study of OX40 agonist ivuxolimab in advanced cancers. Clones were sequenced by immunoSEQ multiplex PCR, and TCRdb holds only the in-frame ones, with some missing. The sample records tens of thousands of clones, roughly 80% being singletons. This specimen was CD4+ or CD8+ T cells sorted from blood, taken in a trial of the OX40 agonist ivuxolimab. Receptors were obtained from an adult with an advanced solid tumor such as melanoma, head and neck, liver or kidney cancer.

The chain carries TRBV9 and TRBJ1-6; D is unresolved. CDR1 and CDR2 from the germline V gene are SGDLS and YYNGEE. Trimming took 7 bases from V and 10 from J, leaving 21 bases between them. There are 15 residues in the CDR3. The CDR3 DNA reads TGTGCCAGCCCACCATCATCTAGGGAACGATCACCCCTCCACTTT. Translated: CASPPSSRERSPLHF.

The chain couples TRBV7-2 to TRBJ2-1; tentatively, D is TRBD2 (5 bases). V lost 5 bases, J lost 4 bases, and 9 bases lay in between. Germline values: CDR1 SGHTA, CDR2 FQGNSA. The CDR3 spans 13 residues. Here the CDR3 reads CASSPAAYNEQFF. CDR3 DNA: TGTGCCAGCAGCCCAGCGGCTTACAATGAGCAGTTCTTC.

This clone was detected once. J is TRBJ1-1 and V is TRBV19; no clear D gene. Germline CDR1 reads LNHDA; CDR2 reads SQIVND (reference sequence). V lost 3 bases and J lost 1, with 6 bases in between. This CDR3 is built from 13 residues. The CDR3 here is CASSISRNTEAFF. The CDR3 DNA is TGTGCCAGTAGTATTTCTAGGAACACTGAAGCTTTCTTT.

The chain joins TRBV6-4 to TRBJ2-7; D could derive from TRBD1 or TRBD2 (5 bases each). Trimming took off 4 bases at V and 3 bases at J, with 19 bases between the two ends. Germline CDR1 is MRHNA and CDR2 is SNTAGT. The CDR3 has 16 residues. In nucleotides, the CDR3 is TGTGCCAGCAGTGCGACTGCCGGGACCGGGATCTACGAGCAGTACTTC. As protein: CASSATAGTGIYEQYF.

The chain carries TRBV6-1 and TRBJ2-2; the D gene is possibly TRBD2 (5 bases). The CDR3 covers 14 residues. From germline, CDR1 is MNHNS and CDR2 SASEGT. V lost 3 bases and J 6 bases, leaving 11 bases between the germline ends. The CDR3 sequence: CASSDGRDAGELFF. In DNA form, the CDR3 reads TGTGCCAGCAGTGACGGCCGGGATGCCGGGGAGCTGTTTTTT.

The rearrangement links TRBV15 to TRBJ2-3, with D possibly called TRBD1 or TRBD2 (5 bases each). Between the trimmed V and J ends, which lost 6 bases and 3 bases, there was a span of 19 bases. Germline assignment: CDR1 LNHNV and CDR2 YYDKDF (reference sequence). This CDR3 region has 16 residues. CDR3 sequence: CATSTGTHDRTDTQYF. For the CDR3, the DNA is TGTGCCACCAGTACCGGGACCCATGATCGGACAGATACGCAGTATTTT.

This clone was seen a handful of times. The chain combines TRBV10-1 with TRBJ2-7; the match to TRBD2 covers 8 bases. V was pared by 3 bases and J by 5 bases, with 6 bases of the junction left unmatched. The CDR3 length is 14 residues. Looked up from germline, CDR1 is WNHNN and CDR2 is SYGVQD (reference sequence). In DNA form, the CDR3 reads TGCGCCAGCAGTGATCCCGGGAGGGTTAACGAGCAGTACTTC. This sequence encodes CASSDPGRVNEQYF.

This chain links TRBV28 with TRBJ2-7; 7 bases line up with TRBD1. The J segment lost 9 bases and the V segment lost 6 bases, leaving 8 bases of the junction unmatched. This CDR3 is 12 amino acids long. Germline V lookup: CDR1 MDHEN, CDR2 SYDVKM. The CDR3 DNA sequence: TGTGCCAGCAGCACCCAAAGGGGGCCGCAGTACTTC. Protein product: CASSTQRGPQYF.

This clone was detected once. V is TRBV23-1 and J is TRBJ2-1, with a possible D match to TRBD2 (5 bases). TRBV23-1 belongs to the ORF category, with a function that is uncertain. Trimming pared 6 bases from V and 8 bases from J, leaving 20 bases between. The CDR3 length is 15 residues. CDR3 loop: CASSRPSRFFYEQFF. The CDR3 nucleotides are TGCGCCAGCAGCCGGCCTAGCAGATTTTTCTATGAGCAGTTCTTC.

CDR3 nucleotides: TGCGCCAGCAGCTTTTACCGCGAGTCTGGGGCCAACGTCCTGACTTTC. Translating gives CASSFYRESGANVLTF. The J gene is TRBJ2-6, the V gene TRBV5-1; D unclear. The V gene lost 2 bases and the J gene lost 1 base, with 10 bases spanning the gap. Germline assignment: CDR1 SGHRS and CDR2 YFSETQ. CDR3 size: 16 residues.

The gene calls are TRBV6-5 and TRBJ2-5; perhaps D is TRBD1 or TRBD2 (5 bases each). The CDR3 consists of 15 residues. From germline, CDR1 is MNHEY and CDR2 SVGAGI. The ends were cut back, 2 bases at V and 2 bases at J, with 12 bases in the middle. Written as DNA, the CDR3 is TGTGCCAGCAGTTACGGGTGGGGGATACAAGAGACCCAGTACTTC. This sequence encodes CASSYGWGIQETQYF.

The gene calls are TRBV27 and TRBJ2-5, with 8 bases fitting TRBD1. Germline V gene data show CDR1 as MNHEY and CDR2 as SMNVEV (reference sequence). The CDR3 consists of 12 residues. The J segment lost 5 bases and the V segment lost 6 bases, leaving 2 bases of the junction unmatched. CDR3 coding DNA: TGTGCCAGCAGCCGACAGGGGGAGACCCAGTACTTC. Translated: CASSRQGETQYF.

The chain carries TRBV5-8 and TRBJ2-1; perhaps TRBD1 as D (6 bases). V dropped 5 bases and J dropped 5 bases, with 20 bases sitting between them. The CDR3 sequence is 16 residues long. CDR1 and CDR2 (germline): SGHTS, YDEGEE. Written as DNA, the CDR3 is TGTGCCAGCAGTCGCCAGCCGGGACAAAATAACAATGAGCAGTTCTTC. This codes for CASSRQPGQNNNEQFF.

This chain connects TRBV9 to TRBJ2-1; 8 nucleotides agree with TRBD1. The V segment lost 3 bases and the J segment 2 bases; nucleotides outside the gene matches: 4. There are 15 residues in the CDR3. CDR1 SGDLS and CDR2 YYNGEE come from the germline V gene. The CDR3 region has the DNA TGTGCCAGCAGCGGCCAGGGGGCCCCCTACAATGAGCAGTTCTTC. Translation: CASSGQGAPYNEQFF.

V gene TRBV28 combines with J gene TRBJ2-7; D possibly corresponds to TRBD1 (5 bases). This CDR3 spans 15 amino acids. Trimming took 5 bases from V and 3 from J, leaving 17 bases between them. The V gene's germline CDR1 is MDHEN and CDR2 SYDVKM. CDR3 region: CASSLDSSHSYEQYF. Here the CDR3 DNA reads TGTGCCAGCAGTCTTGACAGTTCCCATAGCTACGAGCAGTACTTC.

The CDR3 here is CAIRPTVNTEAFF. The DNA for the CDR3 is TGTGCCATCAGACCGACAGTGAACACTGAAGCTTTCTTT. This rearrangement joins TRBV10-3 to TRBJ1-1; D might be TRBD1 (5 bases). Germline V gene data show CDR1 as ENHRY and CDR2 as SYGVKD. This CDR3 has 13 amino acids. V gave up 6 bases and J gave up 0 bases, with 8 bases separating them.

The chain has TRBV5-6 and TRBJ1-3; D remains unclear. Trimming took off 4 bases at V and 0 bases at J, with 11 bases between the two ends. This CDR3 spans 15 amino acids. CDR1 is SGHDT and CDR2 is YYEEEE in the germline V gene. The CDR3 loop is CASSPDGHSGNTIYF. The CDR3 DNA follows: TGTGCCAGCAGCCCAGACGGGCACTCTGGAAACACCATATATTTT.

The genes are TRBV4-2 and TRBJ2-7, with 7 bases aligning to TRBD2. Germline V gene sequence: CDR1 LGHNA, CDR2 YNFKEQ. Trimming at V came to 4 bases and at J to 2 bases, leaving 14 bases not matched to a gene. This CDR3 is 17 amino acids long. This CDR3 reads CASSPGREAGTTYEQYF. Here the CDR3 DNA reads TGTGCCAGCAGCCCAGGGAGGGAAGCGGGCACCACCTACGAGCAGTACTTC.

The rearrangement joins TRBV2 to TRBJ2-2; 9 bases are shared with TRBD2. The germline V gene has CDR1 SNHLY and CDR2 FYNNEI. The CDR3 extends over 14 amino acids. J gave up 5 bases and V 2 bases, and 0 bases lay outside the gene matches. This CDR3 is CASSELAGTGELFF. The CDR3 coding sequence is TGTGCCAGCAGTGAACTAGCGGGAACCGGGGAGCTGTTTTTT.

V usage is TRBV2 and J usage is TRBJ1-5, with 7 positions matching TRBD1. The ends lost 0 bases at V and 7 bases at J; junction bases unmatched: 6. Per germline, CDR1 SNHLY and CDR2 FYNNEI. CDR3 length: 15 residues. CDR3: CASSEAGTGAQPQHF. Written as DNA, the CDR3 is TGTGCCAGCAGTGAAGCGGGAACAGGGGCACAGCCCCAGCATTTT. The whole variable domain, filled in from reference TRBV2 and TRBJ1-5, reads EPEVTQTPSHQVTQMGQEVILRCVPISNHLYFYWYRQILGQKVEFLVSFYNNEISEKSEIFDDQFSVERPDGSNFTLKIRSTKLEDSAMYFCASSEAGTGAQPQHFGDGTRLSIL.